Listed below are T cell receptor beta chains from one sample, sequenced in a study of control samples from healthy donors and cancer patients. The method was immunoSEQ multiplex PCR; TCRdb's version includes in-frame clones alone and lacks a portion of them. This table has 70,000 to 90,000 clones, 85% to 95% appearing once. The sequenced material came from blood. These receptors came from a woman aged 40 to 55 in good health. The CDR3 runs from the conserved cysteine through the conserved F or W. The order of the fields is CDR3 length, clone size, J gene, V gene, CDR3 protein. Only part of the rows carry a size: once, few, many, or a class if the clone is expanded.

len: 14
abundance: -
j_gene: TRBJ1-1
v_gene: TRBV19
CDR3aa: CASSIGQLNTEAFF

len: 15
abundance: once
j_gene: TRBJ1-2
v_gene: TRBV30
CDR3aa: CAWSATLRPASGYTF

len: 12
abundance: -
j_gene: TRBJ1-1
v_gene: TRBV7-2
CDR3aa: CASSLSVGRAFF

len: 20
abundance: -
j_gene: TRBJ1-6
v_gene: TRBV6-1
CDR3aa: CASREPGTGLLSSYNSPLHF

len: 15
abundance: -
j_gene: TRBJ1-2
v_gene: TRBV6-5
CDR3aa: CASSYLIQGWHGYTF

len: 15
abundance: -
j_gene: TRBJ1-2
v_gene: TRBV28
CDR3aa: CASSTGGGIGYGYTF

len: 13
abundance: -
j_gene: TRBJ2-2
v_gene: TRBV29-1
CDR3aa: CSVGGVRGGELFF

len: 14
abundance: -
j_gene: TRBJ2-1
v_gene: TRBV5-1
CDR3aa: CASSRAGRYNEQFF

len: 14
abundance: -
j_gene: TRBJ2-5
v_gene: TRBV15
CDR3aa: CATSRVEGFETQYF

len: 14
abundance: few
j_gene: TRBJ1-1
v_gene: TRBV7-2
CDR3aa: CASSPQTGDPEAFF

len: 17
abundance: -
j_gene: TRBJ2-7
v_gene: TRBV21-1
CDR3aa: CASSKAGLYNGVYEQYF

len: 17
abundance: -
j_gene: TRBJ2-3
v_gene: TRBV9
CDR3aa: CASSPDLAGAPTDTQYF

len: 15
abundance: -
j_gene: TRBJ2-7
v_gene: TRBV6-2/TRBV6-3
CDR3aa: CASSYSKDGIYEQYF

len: 15
abundance: -
j_gene: TRBJ2-1
v_gene: TRBV7-9
CDR3aa: CASSFTAGQGNEQFF

len: 13
abundance: -
j_gene: TRBJ1-1
v_gene: TRBV29-1
CDR3aa: CSARTGGNREAFF

len: 15
abundance: -
j_gene: TRBJ2-3
v_gene: TRBV6-5
CDR3aa: CASSRRRFSTDTQYF

len: 13
abundance: -
j_gene: TRBJ1-5
v_gene: TRBV30
CDR3aa: CAWSVLSDQPQHF

len: 15
abundance: -
j_gene: TRBJ2-7
v_gene: TRBV2
CDR3aa: CASRDPGTSGIEQYF

len: 14
abundance: once
j_gene: TRBJ1-2
v_gene: TRBV19
CDR3aa: CASRLGGPTDGYTF

len: 14
abundance: -
j_gene: TRBJ1-1
v_gene: TRBV7-2
CDR3aa: CASSFAHLNTEAFF

len: 12
abundance: few
j_gene: TRBJ2-7
v_gene: TRBV12-3/TRBV12-4
CDR3aa: CASSPQGVEQYF

len: 13
abundance: -
j_gene: TRBJ2-1
v_gene: TRBV7-9
CDR3aa: CASSGGRGNEQFF

len: 15
abundance: -
j_gene: TRBJ1-5
v_gene: TRBV7-2
CDR3aa: CASSLIASGVQPQHF

len: 16
abundance: -
j_gene: TRBJ2-3
v_gene: TRBV6-4
CDR3aa: CASSAGGDRATDTQYF

len: 16
abundance: -
j_gene: TRBJ1-4
v_gene: TRBV4-3
CDR3aa: CASSLGRGSWDEKLFF

len: 14
abundance: -
j_gene: TRBJ1-2
v_gene: TRBV9
CDR3aa: CASSGNSWADGYTF

len: 15
abundance: -
j_gene: TRBJ2-1
v_gene: TRBV5-1
CDR3aa: CASSPRLAGSNEQFF

len: 14
abundance: -
j_gene: TRBJ1-2
v_gene: TRBV5-1
CDR3aa: CASSFSTENYGYTF

len: 11
abundance: -
j_gene: TRBJ1-1
v_gene: TRBV21-1
CDR3aa: CASSPGGRAFF

len: 16
abundance: -
j_gene: TRBJ2-1
v_gene: TRBV13
CDR3aa: CASSYRRGSSYNEQFF

len: 18
abundance: -
j_gene: TRBJ2-7
v_gene: TRBV7-2
CDR3aa: CASSLRTGRLAGSYEQYF

len: 17
abundance: -
j_gene: TRBJ2-3
v_gene: TRBV4-1
CDR3aa: CASSQDDPGLGWDTQYF

len: 17
abundance: -
j_gene: TRBJ2-1
v_gene: TRBV5-4
CDR3aa: CASSLVRASRRDNEQFF

len: 16
abundance: few
j_gene: TRBJ2-4
v_gene: TRBV15
CDR3aa: CATSQDRGSAKNIQYF

len: 13
abundance: -
j_gene: TRBJ1-6
v_gene: TRBV4-1
CDR3aa: CASSQEGVSPLHF

len: 16
abundance: -
j_gene: TRBJ2-1
v_gene: TRBV9
CDR3aa: CASSVDAGQGWNEQFF

len: 12
abundance: -
j_gene: TRBJ2-1
v_gene: TRBV11-2
CDR3aa: CASSRWTGEQFF

len: 17
abundance: once
j_gene: TRBJ2-3
v_gene: TRBV18
CDR3aa: CASSPRASGGLTDTQYF

len: 15
abundance: -
j_gene: TRBJ2-2
v_gene: TRBV6-4
CDR3aa: CASSDEAGNTGELFF

len: 17
abundance: -
j_gene: TRBJ1-1
v_gene: TRBV4-3
CDR3aa: CASSQGTPAGWPTEAFF

len: 16
abundance: -
j_gene: TRBJ2-3
v_gene: TRBV4-2
CDR3aa: CASSQTEWTSTDTQYF

len: 15
abundance: -
j_gene: TRBJ2-1
v_gene: TRBV19
CDR3aa: CASSIGTSGYNEQFF

len: 15
abundance: -
j_gene: TRBJ2-1
v_gene: TRBV5-1
CDR3aa: CASSSLAGVLDEQFF

len: 16
abundance: -
j_gene: TRBJ2-1
v_gene: TRBV5-1
CDR3aa: CASSNIAGGLMNEQFF

len: 14
abundance: -
j_gene: TRBJ1-1
v_gene: TRBV6-5
CDR3aa: CASSPRDGHTEAFF

len: 15
abundance: -
j_gene: TRBJ2-1
v_gene: TRBV11-2
CDR3aa: CASSFPGALYNEQFF

len: 16
abundance: -
j_gene: TRBJ2-7
v_gene: TRBV6-5
CDR3aa: CASSYFPGNYGYEQYF

len: 15
abundance: -
j_gene: TRBJ1-1
v_gene: TRBV3-1/TRBV3-2
CDR3aa: CASSQPGTGKTEAFF

len: 13
abundance: -
j_gene: TRBJ2-2
v_gene: TRBV2
CDR3aa: CATRQRNTGELFF

len: 15
abundance: -
j_gene: TRBJ2-6
v_gene: TRBV6-2/TRBV6-3
CDR3aa: CASSYRGSGANVLTF

len: 14
abundance: -
j_gene: TRBJ2-5
v_gene: TRBV3-1/TRBV3-2
CDR3aa: CASELAGTRPAQYF

len: 13
abundance: -
j_gene: TRBJ2-7
v_gene: TRBV18
CDR3aa: CASSKGQDYEQYF

len: 15
abundance: once
j_gene: TRBJ1-1
v_gene: TRBV11-2
CDR3aa: CASSFDAGAFTEAFF

len: 16
abundance: -
j_gene: TRBJ2-3
v_gene: TRBV7-9
CDR3aa: CASSLGTSLSFGTQYF

len: 17
abundance: -
j_gene: TRBJ2-3
v_gene: TRBV5-6
CDR3aa: CASSSTPGGGPTDTQYF

len: 15
abundance: -
j_gene: TRBJ2-7
v_gene: TRBV19
CDR3aa: CASSVTGTTSYEQYF

len: 14
abundance: -
j_gene: TRBJ2-7
v_gene: TRBV5-6
CDR3aa: CASSHGGQGYEQYF

len: 12
abundance: -
j_gene: TRBJ1-2
v_gene: TRBV7-9
CDR3aa: CASSGLSYGYTF

len: 15
abundance: -
j_gene: TRBJ1-1
v_gene: TRBV5-6
CDR3aa: CASSAGTGGHTEAFF